This TCR beta chain was identified during a study of CD8+ T cells in alopecia areata. Study background: It was oral tofacitinib, at 5 to 10 mg twice daily, that treated patients received. Tofacitinib was given for 6 to 18 months, then stopped for 6 months. Study results and limitations: It was observed that many expanded lesional clones persisted in scalp and blood during tofacitinib.

Reverse transcribed after extraction, RNA yielded cDNA as the sequencing template. Libraries were prepared by immunoSEQ multiplex PCR; TCRdb keeps only in-frame clonotypes and omits some of them. The sample consists of about 150,000 clones, around 71% of them appearing once. Stated treatment: oral pan-JAK inhibitor, 5-10 mg twice daily. Separation by sorting yielded CD4+ and CD8+ T cells from PBMCs. CDR3 length: 12 residues. With 8 bases removed from V and 4 bases from J, the gap between germline ends came to 12 bases. CDR1 and CDR2 from the germline V gene are SQVTM and ANQGSEA. This clone was counted only a few times. The antigen is unknown.

The starting material was CD4+ T cells sorted from blood, obtained at week 4, from a patient treated with tofacitinib. This sequence was found in a human donor with alopecia areata. The J gene is TRBJ2-1, the V gene TRBV29-1; no clear D. CDR3 bases: TGCAGCACAAAAATGGGGTACAATGAGCAGTTCTTC. As protein: CSTKMGYNEQFF.